This entry concerns a single T cell receptor (beta chain). Antigen specificity is unknown. The CDR3 covers 15 residues. Trimming cost V 5 bases and J 4 bases; bases outside gene matches: 8. Germline loops: CDR1 SGHTA, CDR2 FQGNSA. The sample belongs to a study of shared clonotypes between healthy human individuals. On the study more broadly: Per donor, CD8 memory used one plate, CD8 naive used two, CD4 memory used three and CD4 naive used three.

General study points: On the whole, naive subsets had larger estimated richness than memory subsets had.

TCRdb's table, derived via immunoSEQ multiplex PCR, lists solely in-frame clones and lacks some. This table has about 2 million clones, about 95% appearing once. The sequenced sample was naive CD4+ T cells sorted from blood. Subset of the sample: CD45RA+ positively selected. The rearrangement links TRBV7-2 to TRBJ1-2, with 9 bases aligning to TRBD1. The sequence was obtained from a man aged 18 to 30 in good health. The CDR3 bases are TGTGCCAGCAGCCCGGGACAGGGTATGACCTATGGCTACACCTTC. This encodes CASSPGQGMTYGYTF.